A single sample is the source of the 20 T cell receptor beta chains below, sequenced in a study of T-cell memory formation after mild COVID-19. Each CDR3 protein is one row after TCRdb ran MiXCR on the 5' RACE reads. The sample consists of 190,000 or so distinct CDR3 sequences, around 21% of them appearing once. The sample consisted of PBMCs or a T cell subset sorted from them (not recorded which). The receptors derive from an adult woman who had mild COVID-19 (a few samples of this study predate the infection). Cell type and time point are not known.

The V call is TRBV24-1, the J call TRBJ1-1; D is undetermined. Trimming pared 9 bases from V and 6 bases from J, leaving 22 bases between. The CDR3 loop spans 15 amino acids. Looked up from germline, CDR1 is KGHDR and CDR2 is SFDVKD. CDR3 DNA sequence: TGTGCCACCTCTGCCGGGAGTCTATCCGTGGCTGAAGCTTTCTTT. Protein product: CATSAGSLSVAEAFF.

This chain joins TRBV5-1 and TRBJ2-5; tentative D call: TRBD2 (5 bases). This CDR3 is 14 amino acids long. Trimming took off 1 base at V and 3 bases at J, with 10 bases between the two ends. Germline-derived CDR1 and CDR2 are SGHRS and YFSETQ. The CDR3 DNA reads as TGCGCCAGCAGCTTGCCTACTAGGGAAGAGACCCAGTACTTC. It is translated as CASSLPTREETQYF.

This clonotype has a handful of counts. J is TRBJ2-3 and V is TRBV7-9; D perhaps matches TRBD2 (6 bases). CDR3 size: 16 residues. Per the germline V gene, CDR1 is SEHNR and CDR2 is FQNEAQ (reference sequence). Trimming removed 2 bases at V and 6 bases at J, with 18 bases between. In DNA, the CDR3 is TGTGCCAGCAGCTTAAATGAGGGAGGAGGAGCTGATACGCAGTATTTT. Translated, it gives CASSLNEGGGADTQYF.

The chain is built from TRBV12-3 or TRBV12-4 and TRBJ1-1, with 7 bases fitting TRBD1. Losses at the gene ends were 4 bases for V and 3 bases for J; bases not matched to a gene: 11. CDR3 length equals 16 residues. The CDR3, as DNA: TGTGCCAGCAGTTCTCGACAGGGACTTCCGGACACTGAAGCTTTCTTT. This encodes CASSSRQGLPDTEAFF.

This clonotype has only a few counts. V gene TRBV5-5 combines with J gene TRBJ2-3; 7 positions agree with TRBD1. CDR1 SGHKS and CDR2 YYEKEE come from the germline V gene (reference sequence). The CDR3 sequence is 15 residues long. The V gene end was trimmed by 4 bases and the J gene end by 2 bases; junction bases not matched to a gene: 7. This CDR3 reads CASSVGDSITDTQYF. The CDR3, as DNA: TGTGCCAGCAGCGTGGGGGACAGCATCACAGATACGCAGTATTTT.

The rearrangement uses TRBV4-2 and TRBJ2-3; no clear D gene. In germline, CDR1 is LGHNA, CDR2 YNFKEQ. V lost 1 base and J 13 bases, leaving 12 bases between the germline ends. The CDR3 sequence is 12 residues long. The CDR3 spells CASSQAVTPEYF. The CDR3 DNA reads TGTGCCAGCAGCCAAGCCGTAACCCCTGAGTATTTT.

This chain joins TRBV24-1 and TRBJ2-1; possibly TRBD1 or TRBD2 for D (5 bases each). CDR1 is KGHDR and CDR2 is SFDVKD in the germline V gene. V lost 5 bases and J 3 bases, leaving 10 bases between the germline ends. The CDR3 runs to 14 residues. CDR3 DNA sequence: TGTGCCACCAGTGGAGGGGCCGTCTACAATGAGCAGTTCTTC. Its protein product is CATSGGAVYNEQFF.

This clonotype came up a few times. This rearrangement joins TRBV4-1 to TRBJ1-1; D is uncertain. This CDR3 is 17 amino acids long. V lost 0 bases to trimming and J lost 5 bases, with 19 bases between them. Germline V gives CDR1 MGHRA, CDR2 YSYEKL. In DNA, the CDR3 is TGCGCCAGCAGCCAAGATGGCGGTCGGGTTATGGGGACTGAAGCTTTCTTT. It codes for CASSQDGGRVMGTEAFF.

There are a few counts of this clonotype. The chain has TRBV9 and TRBJ2-3; no clear D. Germline values: CDR1 SGDLS, CDR2 YYNGEE. The length of the CDR3 is 15 residues. V was trimmed by 0 bases and J by 2 bases, leaving 10 bases between them. DNA of the CDR3: TGTGCCAGCAGCGTAGAGGTGGGAACCACAGATACGCAGTATTTT. It codes for CASSVEVGTTDTQYF.

This chain uses TRBV5-5 with TRBJ2-7; the match to TRBD1 covers 10 bases. Per the germline V gene, CDR1 is SGHKS and CDR2 is YYEKEE (reference sequence). This CDR3 is built from 18 residues. V shed 0 bases and J 3 bases; nucleotides not matched to a gene: 12. CDR3 DNA sequence: TGTGCCAGCAGCTTGGGGGGGACAGGGGACCCCTCTTTCTACGAGCAGTACTTC. This gives the protein CASSLGGTGDPSFYEQYF.

The chain joins TRBV9 to TRBJ2-1; possibly TRBD2 for D (7 bases). CDR3 length: 18 amino acids. Germline V gene lookup returns CDR1 SGDLS and CDR2 YYNGEE. V was clipped by 0 bases and J by 1 base, with 17 bases between them. The CDR3 nucleotides are TGTGCCAGCAGCGTAGAGGGGGGGCAGATTTATTCCTACAATGAGCAGTTCTTC. Translating gives CASSVEGGQIYSYNEQFF.

This clonotype has a handful of counts. The V gene is TRBV5-5, the J gene TRBJ2-3, with D perhaps being TRBD1 or TRBD2 (5 bases each). The CDR3 consists of 14 residues. Trimming took off 8 bases at V and 5 bases at J, with 18 bases between the two ends. CDR1 and CDR2 (germline): SGHKS, YYEKEE (reference sequence). The CDR3: CASREGPLLDTQYF. For the CDR3, the DNA is TGTGCCAGTCGAGAGGGGCCTTTGTTAGATACGCAGTATTTT.

The chain couples TRBV12-3 or TRBV12-4 to TRBJ2-6; D not certain. CDR3 length: 14 amino acids. Trimming took off 2 bases at V and 2 bases at J, with 4 bases between the two ends. Here the CDR3 reads CASSLNPGANVLTF. The DNA for the CDR3 is TGTGCCAGCAGTTTAAACCCTGGGGCCAACGTCCTGACTTTC.

This clonotype showed up just a few times. The J gene is TRBJ2-7, the V gene TRBV9; TRBD2 is a possible D gene (6 bases). Trimming pared 0 bases from V and 6 bases from J, leaving 16 bases between. Germline V gives CDR1 SGDLS, CDR2 YYNGEE. The CDR3 has 15 amino acids. DNA for the CDR3: TGTGCCAGCAGCGTAGAAGATAGCGGAGTCAGCGAGCAGTACTTC. Translation gives CASSVEDSGVSEQYF.

A few counts support this clonotype. The rearrangement uses TRBV11-3 and TRBJ2-3, with 11 bases aligning to TRBD2. V was clipped by 5 bases and J by 2 bases; unmatched bases: 6. The CDR3 is 16 residues long. The germline V gene has CDR1 SGHNT and CDR2 YENEEA. The chain's CDR3 is CASSPRLAGNTDTQYF. The CDR3 coding sequence is TGTGCCAGCAGCCCCCGACTAGCGGGGAACACAGATACGCAGTATTTT. Full variable domain (outside the CDR3, taken from reference TRBV11-3 and TRBJ2-3): EAGVVQSPRYKIIEKKQPVAFWCNPISGHNTLYWYLQNLGQGPELLIRYENEEAVDDSQLPKDRFSAERLKGVDSTLKIQPAELGDSAVYLCASSPRLAGNTDTQYFGPGTRLTVL.

V gene TRBV6-2 or TRBV6-3 combines with J gene TRBJ2-3; a possible D gene is TRBD1 (7 bases). Germline CDR1 reads MNHEY; CDR2 reads SVGEGT. The CDR3 has 20 residues. V dropped 2 bases and J dropped 6 bases, with 30 bases sitting between them. CDR3 DNA sequence: TGTGCCAGCAGTTACCATGACAGGGCCCTAGACGGGAGTTTGTTGGATACGCAGTATTTT. It encodes CASSYHDRALDGSLLDTQYF.

This clonotype was seen many times. J is TRBJ2-7 and V is TRBV12-3 or TRBV12-4; 7 bases agree with TRBD1. V dropped 4 bases and J dropped 7; count of bases not matched to a gene: 4. This CDR3 contains 12 residues. The CDR3 loop is CASSWTGEEQYF. CDR3 nucleotides: TGTGCCAGCAGTTGGACAGGTGAGGAGCAGTACTTC.

This clonotype was observed a handful of times. The V gene is TRBV4-1, the J gene TRBJ2-7; D may be TRBD2 (5 bases). Germline assignment: CDR1 MGHRA and CDR2 YSYEKL. V was clipped by 3 bases and J by 2 bases, with 14 bases between them. CDR3 size: 15 residues. The DNA of the CDR3 is TGCGCCAGCAGCCAGGTTCGACTACCTACCTACGAGCAGTACTTC. Its protein product is CASSQVRLPTYEQYF.

The chain combines TRBV27 with TRBJ2-7, with 7 bases aligning to TRBD2. The germline gives CDR1 MNHEY, CDR2 SMNVEV (reference sequence). The J segment lost 0 bases and the V segment lost 6 bases, leaving 5 bases of the junction unmatched. The CDR3 totals 14 residues. The CDR3 DNA reads as TGTGCCAGCAGGCCTAGCGGAGCCTCCTACGAGCAGTACTTC. It encodes CASRPSGASYEQYF.

This clonotype showed up just a few times. CDR3 DNA sequence: TGTGCCAGCAGCCAAGGGGGGGCCACTGAAGCTTTCTTT. This codes for CASSQGGATEAFF. V is TRBV7-9 and J is TRBJ1-1; perhaps TRBD1 as D (6 bases). The germline V gene encodes CDR1 SEHNR and CDR2 FQNEAQ (reference sequence). Trimming left V 5 bases short and J 4 bases short, with 11 bases between. This CDR3 region has 13 residues. Looking up the rest from reference TRBV7-9 and TRBJ1-1 gives the full variable domain: DTGVSQNPRHKITKRGQNVTFRCDPISEHNRLYWYRQTLGQGPEFLTYFQNEAQLEKSRLLSDRFSAERPKGSFSTLEIQRTEQGDSAMYLCASSQGGATEAFFGQGTRLTVV.